The text below deals with one T cell receptor (beta chain). No cognate antigen has been identified for it. Base-call qualities are not available, and no considerably larger clone is one nucleotide away. This record comes from a study of blood T cells in healthy people across ages (dated by TCRdb to between 2015 and 2016). Study-level background: In model experiments, template switching captured roughly one uniquely barcoded TCR beta cDNA molecule for every two T cells. To avoid experimental bias, donors of different ages were spread randomly across the sequencing lanes. For two donors (one aged 18 to 30 and one aged 80 or older), the study analyzed two additional independent replicas of 1 million unique cDNA reads from the same blood draw. Using deep sequencing normalized with unique cDNA molecular identifiers, the study measured how TCR beta repertoire diversity changes with age. The donors were divided into four age groups: young (average around 15 years), middle-aged (approximately 39), aged (approximately 64) and long-lived (82). Results the study describes overall, beyond this receptor: Donor CMV infection status was unknown, potentially confounding age-related changes in expanded clonotypes. As age increased, observed TCR beta diversity per million T cells dropped in a roughly linear way, and a significant reduction was already evident by age 40. The percentage of naive T cells measured by flow cytometry correlated strongly with observed TCR beta diversity. Conclusive comparison of naive and antigen-experienced compartments was prevented by the profiling of bulk unsorted PBMCs. Total diversity estimates from one million sequenced T cells were considered lower bounds and underestimates. Compared with the aged group, the long-lived group had more naive CD4+ T cells, fewer expanded clones and increased TCR diversity, suggesting age selection.

V is cut by 2 bases and J by 5 bases, and the space between the germline ends is 9 bases. Reading from cysteine to phenylalanine, the CDR3 counts 14 amino acids. The retained sequence is limited to the CDR3, 42 bases, with the frame set at the first base. Via the germline V gene, CDR1 is SGHTA and CDR2 FQGNSA. Library preparation was by 5' RACE. The sample was run on an Illumina HiSeq 2500. The second PCR ran for roughly 7 to 11 cycles and used a J-beta primer mix along with a sample-barcoded 5' primer. A unique molecular identifier was introduced onto each TCR beta cDNA molecule by a template-switch 5' adaptor carrying 12 random nucleotides. Each sample yielded at least 2.5 million CDR3-containing paired-end reads. First-strand cDNA was synthesized from all RNA with the Mint cDNA synthesis kit, primed by a TRBC-specific oligonucleotide. Following uracil-DNA glycosylase treatment, a first 18-cycle PCR with universal primers M1SS and BC2_uni_R was performed on all cDNA. Concerning the study's data processing: Each sample was normalized by randomly selecting 1 million high-quality reads, each carrying a distinct molecular identifier. Reads sharing molecular identifiers were discarded rather than binned into consensus sequences. MiTCR, set to a Q25 quality threshold and the strictest error-elimination algorithm, was used for CDR3 identification, clonotype clustering and error correction. Lower-bound total TCR beta diversity was estimated with a nonparametric unseen species model using Euler transformation. Using fastp at Q25 and MiXCR, TCRdb reprocessed the public reads and kept productive beta chains. Rows are combined by CDR3 protein, so each entry shows the most common genes and DNA. Here the V and J calls rest on TCRdb's processing, not on the authors' analysis. The sample table shows hundreds of thousands of distinct CDR3 sequences, and 45% to 60% are seen once. Clones ranked in the top ten supply under 65% of the sample.

The donors were some 36 Caucasian individuals from Russia, aged 6 to 90 years, who were systemically healthy. Roughly 11 milliliters of peripheral blood were drawn from each donor into EDTA-treated Vacutainer tubes. PBMCs were isolated by Ficoll-Paque density-gradient centrifugation, with at least 7 million obtained per sample. Trizol reagent was used to extract total RNA from the PBMCs, yielding at least 6 micrograms per sample. The percentages of naive CD45RAhigh/CD27high T cells were determined by flow cytometry on a PBMC aliquot from every donor. Sequencing input: blood. The clonotype originates from a man aged 55 to 69 in good health. The chain uses TRBV7-2 and TRBJ2-2; a tentative D call is TRBD2 (6 bases match). The CDR3 in this case is CASSLMAGTGELFF. The sequenced DNA is TGTGCCAGCAGCTTAATGGCGGGGACCGGGGAGCTGTTTTTT.